The entry below gives a single T cell receptor beta chain sequence along with its context. The entry originates in a study of blood T cells in healthy people across ages. The sample providers were healthy Caucasian people from Russia, aged roughly 6 to 90. Extracted total RNA amounted to at least 5.5 micrograms for each sample. The CDR3 runs 14 residues. V trimming: 7 bases; J trimming: 5 bases; junction bases outside the gene matches: 3. Germline V gene lookup returns CDR1 SGHVS and CDR2 FQNEAQ. Alongside a J-beta primer mix, a sample-barcoded 5' primer served in a second PCR lasting about 7 to 12 cycles. Template switching added a 12-random-nucleotide identifier to every cDNA molecule. TCRdb reprocessed the 5' RACE reads with MiXCR, giving one entry per CDR3 protein. The sample shows under 700,000 distinct CDR3 sequences, approximately 25% of them seen only once. These data were also filed under a second study, of T cells of mothers and their children. From that paper: The study obtained over 8.5 million TCR beta CDR3 reads per mother and 3 million to 3.5 million per child.

This receptor was taken from a boy aged 10-17 years in good health. V usage is TRBV7-8 and J usage is TRBJ1-6, with TRBD1 identical over 9 bases. Source material: blood. The CDR3 bases are TGTGCCAGCACCGGGACAGGGAATAATTCACCCCTCCACTTT. Translated: CASTGTGNNSPLHF.